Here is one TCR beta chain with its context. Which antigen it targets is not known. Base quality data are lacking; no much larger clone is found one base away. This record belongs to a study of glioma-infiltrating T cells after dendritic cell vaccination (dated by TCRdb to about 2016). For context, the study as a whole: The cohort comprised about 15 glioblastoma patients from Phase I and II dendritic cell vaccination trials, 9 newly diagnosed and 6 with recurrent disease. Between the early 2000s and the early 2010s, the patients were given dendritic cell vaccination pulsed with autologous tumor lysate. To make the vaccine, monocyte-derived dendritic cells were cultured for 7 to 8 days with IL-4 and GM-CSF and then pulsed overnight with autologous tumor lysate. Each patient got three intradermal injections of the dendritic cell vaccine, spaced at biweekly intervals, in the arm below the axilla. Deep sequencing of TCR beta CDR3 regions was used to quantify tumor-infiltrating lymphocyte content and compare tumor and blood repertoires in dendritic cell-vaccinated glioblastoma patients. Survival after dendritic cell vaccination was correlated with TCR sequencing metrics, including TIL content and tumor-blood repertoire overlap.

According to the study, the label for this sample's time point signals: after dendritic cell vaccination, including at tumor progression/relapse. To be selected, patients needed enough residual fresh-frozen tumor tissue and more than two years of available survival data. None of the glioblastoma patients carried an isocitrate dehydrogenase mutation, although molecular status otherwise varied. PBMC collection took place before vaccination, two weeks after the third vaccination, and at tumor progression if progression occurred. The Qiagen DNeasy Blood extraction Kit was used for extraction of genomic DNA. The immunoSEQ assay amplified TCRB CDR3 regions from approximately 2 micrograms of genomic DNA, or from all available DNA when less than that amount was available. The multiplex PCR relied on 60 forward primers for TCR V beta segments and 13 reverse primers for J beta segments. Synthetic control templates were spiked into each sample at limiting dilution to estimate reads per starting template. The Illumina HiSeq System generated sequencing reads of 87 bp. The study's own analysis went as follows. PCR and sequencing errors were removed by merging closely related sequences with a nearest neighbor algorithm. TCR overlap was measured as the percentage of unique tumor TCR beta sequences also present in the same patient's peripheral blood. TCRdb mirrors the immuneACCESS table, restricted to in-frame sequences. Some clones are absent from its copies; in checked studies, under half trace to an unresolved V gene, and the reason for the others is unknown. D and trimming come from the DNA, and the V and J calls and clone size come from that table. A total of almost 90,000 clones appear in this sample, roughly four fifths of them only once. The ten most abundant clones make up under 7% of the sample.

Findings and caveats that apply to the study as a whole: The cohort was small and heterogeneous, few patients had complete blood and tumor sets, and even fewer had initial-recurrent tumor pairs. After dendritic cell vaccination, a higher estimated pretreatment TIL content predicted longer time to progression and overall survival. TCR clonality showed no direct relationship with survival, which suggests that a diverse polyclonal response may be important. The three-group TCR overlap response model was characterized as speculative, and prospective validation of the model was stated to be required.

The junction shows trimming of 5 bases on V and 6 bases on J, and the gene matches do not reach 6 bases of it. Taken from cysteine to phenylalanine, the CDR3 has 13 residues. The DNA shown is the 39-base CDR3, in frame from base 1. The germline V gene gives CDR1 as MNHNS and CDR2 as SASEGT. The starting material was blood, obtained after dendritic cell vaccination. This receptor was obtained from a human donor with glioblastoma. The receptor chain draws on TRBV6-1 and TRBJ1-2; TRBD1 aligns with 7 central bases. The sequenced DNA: TGTGCCAGCAGTATACAGGGGTTTAATGGCTACACCTTC. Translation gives CASSIQGFNGYTF.